This T cell receptor beta chain is from a study of blood T cell repertoires in COVID-19. Per germline, CDR1 SGHRS and CDR2 YFSETQ. This CDR3 region has 15 residues. V was cut by 4 bases and J by 4 bases, with 16 bases left in between. Generated by immunoSEQ multiplex PCR, the TCRdb table keeps only in-frame clones and is missing some. The sample records some 350,000 clones, nearly 90% being singletons. This clonotype was sampled from a man younger than 35 with active or convalescent COVID-19. The V gene is TRBV5-1, the J gene TRBJ2-3; D possibly corresponds to TRBD2 (6 bases). Sequenced material: peripheral blood. For the CDR3, the DNA is TGCGCCAGCAGCCTTGTAACGGAGGGGCCAGATACGCAGTATTTT. Amino acids: CASSLVTEGPDTQYF.